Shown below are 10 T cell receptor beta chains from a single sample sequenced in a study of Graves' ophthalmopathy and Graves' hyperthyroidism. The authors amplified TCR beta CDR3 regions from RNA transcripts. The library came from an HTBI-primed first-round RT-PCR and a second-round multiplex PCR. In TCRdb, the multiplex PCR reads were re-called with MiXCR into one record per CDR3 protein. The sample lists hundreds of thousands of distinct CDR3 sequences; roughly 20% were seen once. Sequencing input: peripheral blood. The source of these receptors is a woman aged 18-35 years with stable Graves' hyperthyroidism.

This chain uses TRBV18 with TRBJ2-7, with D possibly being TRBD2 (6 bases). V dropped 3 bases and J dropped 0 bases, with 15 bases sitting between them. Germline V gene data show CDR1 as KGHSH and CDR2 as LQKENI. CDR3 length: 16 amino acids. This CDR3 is CASSPTQRALSYEQYF. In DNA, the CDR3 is TGTGCCAGCTCACCCACGCAGCGGGCACTCTCCTACGAGCAGTACTTC.

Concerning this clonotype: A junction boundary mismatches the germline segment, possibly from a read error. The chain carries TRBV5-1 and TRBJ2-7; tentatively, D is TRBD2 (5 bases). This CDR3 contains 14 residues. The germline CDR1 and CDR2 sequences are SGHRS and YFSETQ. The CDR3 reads CAGSLCPGKYEQYF. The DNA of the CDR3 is TGCGCCGGCAGCTTGTGCCCGGGGAAGTACGAGCAGTACTTC.

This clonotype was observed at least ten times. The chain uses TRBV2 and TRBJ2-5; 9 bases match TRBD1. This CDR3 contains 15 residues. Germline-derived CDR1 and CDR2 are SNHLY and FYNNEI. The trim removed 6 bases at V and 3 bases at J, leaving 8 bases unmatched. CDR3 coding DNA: TGTGCCAGCAGCAACTTGGGACAGGGTAAAGAGACCCAGTACTTC. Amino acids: CASSNLGQGKETQYF.

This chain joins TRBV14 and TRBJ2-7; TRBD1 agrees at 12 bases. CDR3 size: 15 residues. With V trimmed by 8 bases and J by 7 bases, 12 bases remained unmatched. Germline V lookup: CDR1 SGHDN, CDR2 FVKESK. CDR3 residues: CASSRPGQGAWEQYF. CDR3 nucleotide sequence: TGTGCCAGCTCACGCCCGGGACAGGGGGCTTGGGAGCAGTACTTC.

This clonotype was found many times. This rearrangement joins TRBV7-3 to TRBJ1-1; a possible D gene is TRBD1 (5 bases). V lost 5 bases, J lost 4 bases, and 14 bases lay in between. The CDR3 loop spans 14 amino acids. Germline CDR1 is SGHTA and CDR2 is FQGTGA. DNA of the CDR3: TGTGCCAGCAGCAAAGGAGGGGTTAGCACTGAAGCTTTCTTT. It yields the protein CASSKGGVSTEAFF.

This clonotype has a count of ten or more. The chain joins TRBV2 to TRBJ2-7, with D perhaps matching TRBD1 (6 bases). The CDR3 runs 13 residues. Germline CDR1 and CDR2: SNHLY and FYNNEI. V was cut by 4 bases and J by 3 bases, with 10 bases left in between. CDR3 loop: CASSVDRIYEQYF. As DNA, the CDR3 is TGTGCCAGCAGTGTCGACAGGATCTACGAGCAGTACTTC.

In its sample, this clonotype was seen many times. In nucleotides, the CDR3 is TGTGCCAGTAGTCACCGGGACAGGGGTAATCAGCCCCAGCATTTT. It is translated as CASSHRDRGNQPQHF. This chain joins TRBV19 and TRBJ1-5, with 10 bases matching TRBD1. The trim removed 5 bases at V and 4 bases at J, leaving 5 bases unmatched. CDR3 length: 15 residues. From germline, CDR1 is LNHDA and CDR2 SQIVND (reference sequence).

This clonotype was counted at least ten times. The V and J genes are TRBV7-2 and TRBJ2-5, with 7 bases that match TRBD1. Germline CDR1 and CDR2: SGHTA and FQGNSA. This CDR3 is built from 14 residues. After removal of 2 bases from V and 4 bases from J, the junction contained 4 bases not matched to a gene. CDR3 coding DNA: TGTGCCAGCAGCTTATCCGACAGGGTAGAGACCCAGTACTTC. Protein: CASSLSDRVETQYF.

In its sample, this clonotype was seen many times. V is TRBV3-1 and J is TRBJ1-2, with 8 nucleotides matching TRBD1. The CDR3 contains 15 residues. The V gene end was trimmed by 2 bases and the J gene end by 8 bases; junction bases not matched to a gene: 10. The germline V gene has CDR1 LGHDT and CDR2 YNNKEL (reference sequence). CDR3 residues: CASSQYGQGALGYTF. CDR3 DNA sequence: TGTGCCAGCAGCCAATATGGACAGGGTGCTCTCGGCTACACCTTC.

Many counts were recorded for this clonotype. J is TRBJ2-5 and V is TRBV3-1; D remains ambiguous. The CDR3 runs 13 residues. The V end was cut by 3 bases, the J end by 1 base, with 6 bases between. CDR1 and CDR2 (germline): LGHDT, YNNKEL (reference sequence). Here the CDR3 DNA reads TGTGCCAGCAGCCAGAGGATCCAAGAGACCCAGTACTTC. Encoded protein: CASSQRIQETQYF.